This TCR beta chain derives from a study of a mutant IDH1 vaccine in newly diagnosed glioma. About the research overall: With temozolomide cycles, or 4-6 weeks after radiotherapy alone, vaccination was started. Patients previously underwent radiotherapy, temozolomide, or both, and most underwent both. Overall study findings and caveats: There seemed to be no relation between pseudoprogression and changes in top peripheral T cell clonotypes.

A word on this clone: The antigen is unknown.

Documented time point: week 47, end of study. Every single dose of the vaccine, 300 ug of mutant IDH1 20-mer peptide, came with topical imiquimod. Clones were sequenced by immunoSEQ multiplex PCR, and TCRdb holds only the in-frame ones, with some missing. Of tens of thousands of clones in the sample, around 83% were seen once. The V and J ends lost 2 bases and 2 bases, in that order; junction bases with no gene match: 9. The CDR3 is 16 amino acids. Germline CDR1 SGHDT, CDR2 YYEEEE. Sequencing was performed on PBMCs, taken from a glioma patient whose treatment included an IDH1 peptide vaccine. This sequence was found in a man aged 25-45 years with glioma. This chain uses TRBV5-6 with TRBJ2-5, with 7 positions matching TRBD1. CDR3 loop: CASSLTGVIRQETQYF. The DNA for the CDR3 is TGTGCCAGCAGCTTAACAGGGGTCATCCGTCAAGAGACCCAGTACTTC.